What follows are 17 T cell receptor beta chains derived from one specimen sequenced in a study of cytomegalovirus exposure and HLA in healthy donors. In the PCR, 60 Vbeta and 13 Jbeta primers were used. Profiling relied on immunoSEQ multiplex PCR, and the TCRdb table lists in-frame clones only, not all of them. Its table lists 40,000 to 60,000 clones. Sequencing input: PBMCs. The receptors come from a man in his forties or fifties in good health and CMV-seropositive.

V usage is TRBV11-3 and J usage is TRBJ2-4; 7 bases agree with TRBD1. The J segment lost 5 bases and the V segment lost 3 bases, leaving 4 bases of the junction unmatched. This CDR3 is 14 amino acids long. Looked up from germline, CDR1 is SGHNT and CDR2 is YENEEA. DNA for the CDR3: TGTGCCAGCAGCTTGCAGGGGGATGAAAACATTCAGTACTTC. Residues: CASSLQGDENIQYF.

V gene TRBV9 combines with J gene TRBJ2-5; 11 bases line up with TRBD2. The CDR3 extends over 18 amino acids. Per germline, CDR1 SGDLS and CDR2 YYNGEE. Losses at the gene ends were 0 bases for V and 1 base for J; bases not matched to a gene: 8. The CDR3 bases are TGTGCCAGCAGCGTAGCTCAAGGGACTAGCGGAGGCCAAGAGACCCAGTACTTC. It is translated as CASSVAQGTSGGQETQYF.

This chain joins TRBV7-9 and TRBJ2-7; 9 positions agree with TRBD1. Germline trimming cut 1 base from V and 6 bases from J; bases unmatched to any gene: 7. Looked up from germline, CDR1 is SEHNR and CDR2 is FQNEAQ (reference sequence). There are 15 residues in the CDR3. The CDR3 protein is CASSLGGTGWPEQYF. CDR3 DNA: TGTGCCAGCAGCTTAGGGGGGACAGGGTGGCCCGAGCAGTACTTC.

The rearrangement links TRBV28 to TRBJ2-7; 8 bases fit TRBD1. The CDR3 consists of 15 residues. Trimming took 6 bases from V and 1 from J; bases not matched to a gene: 8. Germline CDR1 and CDR2: MDHEN and SYDVKM. CDR3 DNA: TGTGCCAGCAGATCACTGGACAGGGAGTCCTACGAGCAGTACTTC. It encodes CASRSLDRESYEQYF.

The DNA for the CDR3 is TGTGCCAGCAGCACACCGGGACAGGGCTACGCCGGGGAGCTGTTTTTT. Amino acids: CASSTPGQGYAGELFF. V is TRBV7-9 and J is TRBJ2-2, with TRBD1 matching over 9 bases. The germline V gene encodes CDR1 SEHNR and CDR2 FQNEAQ (reference sequence). This CDR3 has 16 residues. The V gene end was trimmed by 5 bases and the J gene end by 6 bases; junction bases not matched to a gene: 10.

The rearrangement joins TRBV5-1 to TRBJ2-3; possibly TRBD2 for D (5 bases). CDR1 SGHRS and CDR2 YFSETQ come from the germline V gene. The CDR3 loop spans 14 amino acids. V gave up 0 bases and J gave up 3 bases, with 8 bases separating them. CDR3 nucleotide sequence: TGCGCCAGCAGCTTGGCAGCGGAGACAGATACGCAGTATTTT. This translates into CASSLAAETDTQYF.

As to this clone: A junction end diverges from the germline sequence, so it may reflect a read error. The chain uses TRBV28 and TRBJ1-1; D is ambiguous. CDR1 and CDR2 (germline): MDHEN, SYDVKM. The CDR3 covers 14 residues. The CDR3 DNA reads TGTGCCAGCAGTCGCGACACGGCGAACCCTGAAGCTTTCTTT. Translation: CASSRDTANPEAFF.

The rearrangement joins TRBV7-2 to TRBJ2-7; tentative D call: TRBD2 (6 bases). Per the germline V gene, CDR1 is SGHTA and CDR2 is FQGNSA. Trimming left V 1 base short and J 5 bases short, with 18 bases between. CDR3 size: 16 residues. The CDR3: CASSLVGLGGMNEQYF. In nucleotides, the CDR3 is TGTGCCAGCAGCTTAGTTGGGCTCGGCGGGATGAACGAGCAGTACTTC.

This chain joins TRBV28 and TRBJ2-3, with TRBD2 identical over 15 bases. Trimming at V came to 6 bases and at J to 5 bases, leaving 6 bases not matched to a gene. The length of the CDR3 is 16 residues. Per the germline V gene, CDR1 is MDHEN and CDR2 is SYDVKM. CDR3 in DNA: TGTGCCAGCAGCCCCGGGACTAGCGGGGGGAGAGATACGCAGTATTTT. The encoded protein is CASSPGTSGGRDTQYF.

The gene calls are TRBV19 and TRBJ1-5, with D perhaps matching TRBD1 (5 bases). The germline gives CDR1 LNHDA, CDR2 SQIVND (reference sequence). The CDR3 has 13 amino acids. The ends were cut back, 8 bases at V and 6 bases at J, with 14 bases in the middle. CDR3 loop: CASSRGEVQPQHF. In nucleotides, the CDR3 is TGTGCCAGTTCGCGGGGGGAAGTTCAGCCCCAGCATTTT.

The rearrangement links TRBV5-5 to TRBJ2-7; TRBD1 matches 7 bases. V shed 0 bases, J shed 6 bases, and the junction held 9 bases outside the gene matches. The CDR3 is 15 amino acids. Germline assignment: CDR1 SGHKS and CDR2 YYEKEE (reference sequence). The CDR3 sequence: CASSLVGQEVVEQYF. The CDR3 region has the DNA TGTGCCAGCAGCTTGGTCGGACAGGAAGTGGTCGAGCAGTACTTC.

This rearrangement joins TRBV7-3 to TRBJ1-1; 7 nucleotides align to TRBD1. This CDR3 contains 14 residues. Trimming removed 2 bases from V and 4 bases from J; junction bases left unmatched: 4. The germline gives CDR1 SGHTA, CDR2 FQGTGA. CDR3 residues: CASSLRDRVTEAFF. The CDR3 DNA reads TGTGCCAGCAGCTTACGCGACAGGGTCACTGAAGCTTTCTTT.

The chain couples TRBV30 to TRBJ2-5; 8 bases match TRBD2. V trimming: 7 bases; J trimming: 5 bases; junction bases outside the gene matches: 6. The CDR3 extends over 12 amino acids. The germline V gene encodes CDR1 GTSNPN and CDR2 SVGIG (reference sequence). CDR3: CASTPSGETQYF. The CDR3 DNA sequence: TGTGCCTCGACTCCTAGCGGGGAGACCCAGTACTTC.

CDR3 nucleotide sequence: TGTGCCAGCAGTTTGACGGGGGAGAACACTGAAGCTTTCTTT. Residues: CASSLTGENTEAFF. The chain employs TRBV27 and TRBJ1-1, with D perhaps TRBD1 (5 bases). V lost 3 bases to trimming and J lost 1 base, with 9 bases between them. This CDR3 has 14 residues. CDR1 and CDR2 from the germline V gene are MNHEY and SMNVEV (reference sequence).

This rearrangement joins TRBV28 to TRBJ1-2, with TRBD1 matching 8 bases. The CDR3 consists of 13 residues. Trimming removed 2 bases from V and 8 bases from J; junction bases left unmatched: 4. In germline, CDR1 is MDHEN, CDR2 SYDVKM. The CDR3 loop is CASSLQGARGYTF. The CDR3 bases are TGTGCCAGCAGTTTACAGGGGGCTCGCGGCTACACCTTC.

J is TRBJ2-5 and V is TRBV7-9; 8 bases agree with TRBD1. Germline lookup yields CDR1 SEHNR and CDR2 FQNEAQ (reference sequence). The CDR3 length is 14 residues. Trimming took 5 bases from V and 4 from J; bases not matched to a gene: 6. Here the CDR3 DNA reads TGTGCCAGCAGCGGGTTCGGACAGGGAGAGACCCAGTACTTC. This encodes CASSGFGQGETQYF.

The J gene is TRBJ2-3, the V gene TRBV7-9; D might be TRBD2 (6 bases). The ends were cut back, 0 bases at V and 1 base at J, with 8 bases in the middle. CDR3 length: 15 amino acids. Germline V gene data show CDR1 as SEHNR and CDR2 as FQNEAQ (reference sequence). In nucleotides, the CDR3 is TGTGCCAGCAGCTTAGCCTCTAGCGGCACAGATACGCAGTATTTT. Amino acid sequence: CASSLASSGTDTQYF. The whole variable domain, remainder taken from reference TRBV7-9 and TRBJ2-3, is DTGVSQNPRHKITKRGQNVTFRCDPISEHNRLYWYRQTLGQGPEFLTYFQNEAQLEKSRLLSDRFSAERPKGSFSTLEIQRTEQGDSAMYLCASSLASSGTDTQYFGPGTRLTVL.